This T cell receptor beta chain came from a study of T cell responses to AZD1222 COVID-19 vaccine. Study results and caveats: When two AZD1222 doses had been given, Spike-specific TCR breadth and depth rose.

As regards this clone: What it binds is not known.

Repertoires were generated with immunoSEQ multiplex PCR, while TCRdb's copy carries only in-frame clones and drops some. Counted here are roughly 80,000 clones, approximately 85% occurring once; the ten biggest clones make up about 4.8%. V was shortened by 1 base and J by 6 bases, with 10 bases between the two germline ends. Germline values: CDR1 SGHTA, CDR2 FQGNSA. This CDR3 region has 14 residues. Here the sequenced sample was peripheral blood, taken on day 0 of MenACWY control vaccination. This clonotype originated in an adult in good health. The rearrangement links TRBV7-2 to TRBJ2-1; D gene uncertain. The CDR3 sequence: CASSLDSGTNEQFF. The CDR3 DNA is TGTGCCAGCAGCTTAGATTCAGGAACCAATGAGCAGTTCTTC.